These 11 T cell receptor beta chains were sequenced from one sample in a study of blood T cells in healthy people across ages. A sample-barcoded 5' primer and a J-beta primer mix were used in a second PCR of about 7 to 12 cycles. One entry per CDR3 protein results from TCRdb running MiXCR on the 5' RACE reads. Of 450,000 to 600,000 distinct CDR3 sequences in the sample, about a quarter were seen once. The sample also formed part of further work on T cells of mothers and their children.

The sequencing input was blood. These receptors all come from a boy between 2 and 15 years old in good health.

This clonotype occurred a few times. The chain is built from TRBV11-2 and TRBJ2-7; no clear D gene. Germline CDR1 SGHAT, CDR2 FQNNGV. The CDR3 sequence is 14 residues long. The ends were cut back, 2 bases at V and 2 bases at J, with 10 bases in the middle. DNA for the CDR3: TGTGCCAGCAGCTTAAGTCTCTCCACCTACGAGCAGTACTTC. It codes for CASSLSLSTYEQYF. Variable domain in full (rest from reference TRBV11-2 and TRBJ2-7): EAGVAQSPRYKIIEKRQSVAFWCNPISGHATLYWYQQILGQGPKLLIQFQNNGVVDDSQLPKDRFSAERLKGVDSTLKIQPAKLEDSAVYLCASSLSLSTYEQYFGPGTRLTVT.

This clonotype was observed a handful of times. The V call is TRBV4-3, the J call TRBJ1-2, with 9 nucleotides matching TRBD1. The CDR3 totals 16 residues. Germline V CDR1 and CDR2: LGHNA, YSLEER. With V trimmed by 0 bases and J by 8 bases, 10 bases remained unmatched. The CDR3 sequence is CASSQDTATGGGGYTF. The CDR3 DNA reads as TGCGCCAGCAGCCAAGATACGGCTACAGGGGGCGGAGGCTACACCTTC.

This clonotype was found a few times. The CDR3, as DNA: TGTGCCAGTAGTATTCGGGAGGCTCTATACAATGAGCAGTTCTTC. This codes for CASSIREALYNEQFF. The V call is TRBV19, the J call TRBJ2-1, with 7 bases lining up with TRBD2. V lost 3 bases, J lost 4 bases, and 6 bases stayed unmatched. Per the germline V gene, CDR1 is LNHDA and CDR2 is SQIVND (reference sequence). The CDR3 runs to 15 residues.

This clonotype was picked up a small number of times. This chain joins TRBV4-2 and TRBJ2-4; weak D call: TRBD2 (6 bases). Germline CDR1 reads LGHNA; CDR2 reads YNFKEQ. Trimming pared 0 bases from V and 1 base from J, leaving 31 bases between. This CDR3 has 23 residues. In DNA form, the CDR3 reads TGTGCCAGCAGCCAAGATAGGGGCAGAGGGGTTGGGGGGTTTAGGTCGGCCAAAAACATTCAGTACTTC. Residues: CASSQDRGRGVGGFRSAKNIQYF.

This clonotype was observed a few times. The chain links TRBV4-2 to TRBJ1-2, with unresolved D. Germline CDR1 is LGHNA and CDR2 is YNFKEQ. CDR3 size: 16 residues. V gave up 2 bases and J gave up 4 bases, with 17 bases separating them. The CDR3 is CASSQPGPRTFYGYTF. Written as DNA, the CDR3 is TGTGCCAGCAGCCAACCTGGCCCACGGACGTTCTATGGCTACACCTTC.

This clonotype was seen a handful of times. This chain uses TRBV20-1 with TRBJ2-7; 7 nucleotides line up with TRBD2. This CDR3 contains 13 residues. Germline values: CDR1 DFQATT, CDR2 SNEGSKA (reference sequence). With 3 bases clipped from V and 9 bases from J, the junction kept 11 bases outside the gene matches. In DNA, the CDR3 is TGCAGTGCTAGTGGGAGGGCCAATACGGGGCAGTACTTC. This codes for CSASGRANTGQYF.

This rearrangement joins TRBV6-6 to TRBJ2-7; 11 bases line up with TRBD1. CDR1 is MNHNY and CDR2 is SVGAGI in the germline V gene (reference sequence). Trimming removed 0 bases from V and 3 bases from J; junction bases left unmatched: 1. CDR3 length: 15 residues. The DNA for the CDR3 is TGTGCCAGCAGTTACTCCGGGACAGGGGGCTACGAGCAGTACTTC. As protein: CASSYSGTGGYEQYF.

V usage is TRBV5-1 and J usage is TRBJ1-1; 11 nucleotides line up with TRBD1. Germline V gives CDR1 SGHRS, CDR2 YFSETQ. Germline trimming cut 4 bases from V and 5 bases from J; bases unmatched to any gene: 7. CDR3 length: 15 amino acids. This CDR3 is CASSLGQGAVTEAFF. CDR3 sequence (DNA): TGCGCCAGCAGCCTAGGACAGGGGGCGGTGACTGAAGCTTTCTTT.

This sequence joins TRBV7-9 and TRBJ2-1, with TRBD1 matching 9 bases. In germline, CDR1 is SEHNR, CDR2 FQNEAQ (reference sequence). Losses at the gene ends were 5 bases for V and 5 bases for J; bases not matched to a gene: 7. The CDR3 is 15 amino acids. The CDR3 DNA is TGTGCCAGCAGCAACCGGGACAGGGAACACAATGAGCAGTTCTTC. Amino acid sequence: CASSNRDREHNEQFF. Full variable domain (rest looked up from reference TRBV7-9 and TRBJ2-1): DTGVSQNPRHKITKRGQNVTFRCDPISEHNRLYWYRQTLGQGPEFLTYFQNEAQLEKSRLLSDRFSAERPKGSFSTLEIQRTEQGDSAMYLCASSNRDREHNEQFFGPGTRLTVL.

The chain couples TRBV5-8 to TRBJ2-5, with D tentatively TRBD1 or TRBD2 (6 bases each). The DNA matches TRBJ2-7 better at its end, which makes the J call doubtful. Germline V gene data show CDR1 as SGHTS and CDR2 as YDEGEE. This CDR3 is 14 amino acids long. This CDR3 reads CASSWGDTHYEQYF. In DNA, the CDR3 is TGTGCCAGCAGCTGGGGGGACACCCACTACGAGCAGTACTTC.

In this sample, this clonotype turned up a few times. The chain joins TRBV4-3 to TRBJ1-5; unclear D gene. The CDR3 loop spans 14 amino acids. V was cut by 0 bases and J by 7 bases, with 10 bases left in between. The germline gives CDR1 LGHNA, CDR2 YSLEER. Here the CDR3 DNA reads TGCGCCAGCAGCCAAGACCGATTTGGGCAGCCCCAGCATTTT. Protein: CASSQDRFGQPQHF.